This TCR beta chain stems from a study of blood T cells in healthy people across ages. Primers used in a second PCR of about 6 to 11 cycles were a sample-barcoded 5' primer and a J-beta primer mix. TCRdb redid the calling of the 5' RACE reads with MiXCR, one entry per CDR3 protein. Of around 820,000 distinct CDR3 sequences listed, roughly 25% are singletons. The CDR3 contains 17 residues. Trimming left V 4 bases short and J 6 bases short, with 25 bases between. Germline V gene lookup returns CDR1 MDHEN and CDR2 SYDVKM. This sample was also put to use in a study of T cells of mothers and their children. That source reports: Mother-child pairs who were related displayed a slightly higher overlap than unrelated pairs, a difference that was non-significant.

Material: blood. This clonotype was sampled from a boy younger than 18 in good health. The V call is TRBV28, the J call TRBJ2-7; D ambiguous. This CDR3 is CASSSMPLGSRPGEQYF. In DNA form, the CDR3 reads TGTGCCAGCAGTTCAATGCCGCTTGGGTCTCGGCCGGGCGAGCAGTACTTC.